This T cell receptor (beta chain) was sequenced during a study of blood T cell repertoires in COVID-19. This CDR3 is built from 17 residues. The V gene lost 5 bases and the J gene lost 7 bases, with 24 bases spanning the gap. The germline CDR1 and CDR2 sequences are LNHDA and SQIVND (reference sequence). Recovered participants had two consecutive negative NP/OP PCR tests, healthcare professional clearance, or symptom resolution. Here immunoSEQ multiplex PCR was the method, and the copy in TCRdb shows in-frame clones only, minus some. This sample has 200,000 or so clones; around 81% occur once, and the top ten carry approximately 7.9%.

The sequenced sample consisted of PBMCs or T cells enriched from blood (not recorded which). The clonotype originates from a man aged 40-50 years who had recovered from COVID-19. The gene calls are TRBV19 and TRBJ1-5; D unresolved. The DNA of the CDR3 is TGTGCCAGTAGTCTCCACGGAAGAAGAAAGGGAGGACAGCCCCAGCATTTT. Protein: CASSLHGRRKGGQPQHF. The whole variable domain, filled in from reference TRBV19 and TRBJ1-5, reads DGGITQSPKYLFRKEGQNVTLSCEQNLNHDAMYWYRQDPGQGLRLIYYSQIVNDFQKGDIAEGYSVSREKKESFPLTVTSAQKNPTAFYLCASSLHGRRKGGQPQHFGDGTRLSIL.